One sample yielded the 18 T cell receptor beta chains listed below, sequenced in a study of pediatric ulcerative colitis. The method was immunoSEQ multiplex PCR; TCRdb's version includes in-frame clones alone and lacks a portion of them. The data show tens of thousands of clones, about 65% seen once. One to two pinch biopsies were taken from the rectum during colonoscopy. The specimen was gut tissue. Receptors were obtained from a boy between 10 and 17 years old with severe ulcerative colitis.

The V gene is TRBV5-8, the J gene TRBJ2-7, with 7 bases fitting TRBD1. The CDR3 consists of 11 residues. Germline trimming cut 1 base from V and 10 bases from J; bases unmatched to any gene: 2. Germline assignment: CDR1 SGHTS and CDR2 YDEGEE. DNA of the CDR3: TGTGCCAGCAGCTTGACAGGGGTTCAGTACTTC. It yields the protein CASSLTGVQYF.

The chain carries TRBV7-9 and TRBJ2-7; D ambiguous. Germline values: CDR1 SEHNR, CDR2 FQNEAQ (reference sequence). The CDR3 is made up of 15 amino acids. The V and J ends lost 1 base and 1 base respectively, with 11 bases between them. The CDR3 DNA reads TGTGCCAGCAGCTTAGGGTCAGTTGCTTCCTACGAGCAGTACTTC. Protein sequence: CASSLGSVASYEQYF.

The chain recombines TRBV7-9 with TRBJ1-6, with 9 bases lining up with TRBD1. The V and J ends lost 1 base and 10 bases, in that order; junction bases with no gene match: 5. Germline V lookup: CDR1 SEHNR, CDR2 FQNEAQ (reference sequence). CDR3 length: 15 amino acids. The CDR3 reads CASSLEGQGLSPLHF. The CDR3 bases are TGTGCCAGCAGCTTAGAGGGACAGGGTCTCTCACCCCTCCACTTT.

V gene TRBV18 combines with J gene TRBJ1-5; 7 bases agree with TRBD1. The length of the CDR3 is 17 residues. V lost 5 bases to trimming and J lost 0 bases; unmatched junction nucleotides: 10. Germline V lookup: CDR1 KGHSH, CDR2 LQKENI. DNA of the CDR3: TGTGCCAGCTCATCAACGGGGGACAGATCTAGCAATCAGCCCCAGCATTTT. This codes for CASSSTGDRSSNQPQHF. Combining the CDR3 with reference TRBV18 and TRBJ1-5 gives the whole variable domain NAGVMQNPRHLVRRRGQEARLRCSPMKGHSHVYWYRQLPEEGLKFMVYLQKENIIDESGMPKERFSAEFPKEGPSILRIQQVVRGDSAAYFCASSSTGDRSSNQPQHFGDGTRLSIL.

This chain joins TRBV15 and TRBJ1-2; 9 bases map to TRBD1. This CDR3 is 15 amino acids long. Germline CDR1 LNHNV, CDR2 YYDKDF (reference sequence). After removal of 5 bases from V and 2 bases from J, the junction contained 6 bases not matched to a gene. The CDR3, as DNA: TGTGCCACCAGCGCTAACAGGGGGCTGAACTATGGCTACACCTTC. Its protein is CATSANRGLNYGYTF.

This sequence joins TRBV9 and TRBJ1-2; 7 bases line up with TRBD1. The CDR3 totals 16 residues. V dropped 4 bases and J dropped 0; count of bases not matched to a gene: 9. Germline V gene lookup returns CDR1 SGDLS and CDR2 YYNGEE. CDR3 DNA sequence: TGTGCCAGCAGCTCTGGCCAGGGGGTAACTAACTATGGCTACACCTTC. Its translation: CASSSGQGVTNYGYTF.

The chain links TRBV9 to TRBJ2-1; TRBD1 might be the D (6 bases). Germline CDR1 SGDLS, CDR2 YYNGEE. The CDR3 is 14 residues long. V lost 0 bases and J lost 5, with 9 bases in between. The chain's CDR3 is CASSVVGTNNEQFF. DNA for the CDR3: TGTGCCAGCAGCGTAGTTGGGACAAACAATGAGCAGTTCTTC.

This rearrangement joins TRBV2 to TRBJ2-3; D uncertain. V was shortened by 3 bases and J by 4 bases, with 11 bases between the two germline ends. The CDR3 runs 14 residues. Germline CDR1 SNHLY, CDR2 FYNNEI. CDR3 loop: CASSEITRPDTQYF. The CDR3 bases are TGTGCCAGCAGTGAGATAACTCGTCCAGATACGCAGTATTTT.

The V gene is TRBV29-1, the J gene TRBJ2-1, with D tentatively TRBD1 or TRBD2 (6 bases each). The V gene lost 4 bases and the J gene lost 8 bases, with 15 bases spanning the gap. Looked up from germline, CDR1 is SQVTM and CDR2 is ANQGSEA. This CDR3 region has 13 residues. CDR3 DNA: TGCAGCGTTGGGCAGGGGAGGTACGATGAGCAGTTCTTC. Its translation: CSVGQGRYDEQFF.

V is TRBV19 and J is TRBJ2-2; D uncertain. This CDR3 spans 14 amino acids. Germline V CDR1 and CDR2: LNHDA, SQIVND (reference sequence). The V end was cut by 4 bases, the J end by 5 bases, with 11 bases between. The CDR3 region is CASSKTSGTGELFF. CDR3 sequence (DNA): TGTGCCAGTAGTAAGACCTCAGGTACCGGGGAGCTGTTTTTT.

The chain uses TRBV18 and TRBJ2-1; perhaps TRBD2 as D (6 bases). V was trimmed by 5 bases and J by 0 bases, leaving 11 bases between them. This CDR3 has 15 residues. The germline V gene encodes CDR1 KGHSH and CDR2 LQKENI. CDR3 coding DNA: TGTGCCAGCTCAGCGGGAATTAGCTCCTACAATGAGCAGTTCTTC. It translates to CASSAGISSYNEQFF.

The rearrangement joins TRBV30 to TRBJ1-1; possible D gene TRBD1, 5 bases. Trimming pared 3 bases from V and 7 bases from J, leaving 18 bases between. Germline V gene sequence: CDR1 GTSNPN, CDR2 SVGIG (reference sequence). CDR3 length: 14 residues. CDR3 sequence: CAWSDPRGRIEAFF. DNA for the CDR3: TGTGCCTGGAGCGACCCTAGGGGTCGGATTGAAGCTTTCTTT.

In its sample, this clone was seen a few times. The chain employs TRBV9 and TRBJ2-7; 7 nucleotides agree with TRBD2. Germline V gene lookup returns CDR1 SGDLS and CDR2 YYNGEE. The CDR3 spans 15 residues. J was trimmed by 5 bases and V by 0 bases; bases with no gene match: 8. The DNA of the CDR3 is TGTGCCAGCAGCGTAGCTGTGGGGGGGATCGACGAGCAGTACTTC. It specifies CASSVAVGGIDEQYF.

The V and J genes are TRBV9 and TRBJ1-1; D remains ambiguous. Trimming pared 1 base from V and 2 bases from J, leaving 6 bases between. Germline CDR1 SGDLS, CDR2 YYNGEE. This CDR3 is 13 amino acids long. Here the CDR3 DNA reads TGTGCCAGCAGCGTATTAGATAACACTGAAGCTTTCTTT. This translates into CASSVLDNTEAFF.

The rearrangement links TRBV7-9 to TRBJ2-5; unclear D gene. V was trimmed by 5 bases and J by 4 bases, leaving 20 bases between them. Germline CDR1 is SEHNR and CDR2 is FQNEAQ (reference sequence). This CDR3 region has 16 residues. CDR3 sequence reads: CASSPESGWHRETQYF. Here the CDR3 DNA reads TGTGCCAGCAGCCCCGAATCCGGGTGGCATCGAGAGACCCAGTACTTC. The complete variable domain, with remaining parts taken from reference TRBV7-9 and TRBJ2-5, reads DTGVSQNPRHKITKRGQNVTFRCDPISEHNRLYWYRQTLGQGPEFLTYFQNEAQLEKSRLLSDRFSAERPKGSFSTLEIQRTEQGDSAMYLCASSPESGWHRETQYFGPGTRLLVL.

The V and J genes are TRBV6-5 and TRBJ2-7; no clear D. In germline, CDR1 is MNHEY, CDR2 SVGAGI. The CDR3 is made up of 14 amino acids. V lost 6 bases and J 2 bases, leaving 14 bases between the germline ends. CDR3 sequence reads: CASSRKGGTYEQYF. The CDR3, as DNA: TGTGCCAGCAGCAGAAAAGGTGGGACCTACGAGCAGTACTTC.

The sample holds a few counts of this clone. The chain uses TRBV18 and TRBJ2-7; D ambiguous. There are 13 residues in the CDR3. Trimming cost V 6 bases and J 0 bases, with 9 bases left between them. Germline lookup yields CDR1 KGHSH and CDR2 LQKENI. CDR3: CASSELPSYEQYF. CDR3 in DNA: TGTGCCAGCTCGGAATTACCCTCCTACGAGCAGTACTTC. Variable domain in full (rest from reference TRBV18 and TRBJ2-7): NAGVMQNPRHLVRRRGQEARLRCSPMKGHSHVYWYRQLPEEGLKFMVYLQKENIIDESGMPKERFSAEFPKEGPSILRIQQVVRGDSAAYFCASSELPSYEQYFGPGTRLTVT.

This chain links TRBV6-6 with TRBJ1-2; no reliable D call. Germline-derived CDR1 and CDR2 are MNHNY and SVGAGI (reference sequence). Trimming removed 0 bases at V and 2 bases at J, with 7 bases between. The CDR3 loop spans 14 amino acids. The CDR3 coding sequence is TGTGCCAGCAGTTACTCCGCCAGGAACTATGGCTACACCTTC. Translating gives CASSYSARNYGYTF.